This TCR beta chain was captured in a study of OX40 agonist ivuxolimab in advanced cancers. As for the study in general: Clinicians treated patients with ivuxolimab, an agonistic anti-OX40 (CD134) antibody. General study findings and limits: Fewer expanded clones were found on average in CD4+ than in CD8+ T cells. At doses 0.1 to 3.0 mg/kg, CD4+ and CD8+ clones expanded.

Sequencing used immunoSEQ multiplex PCR; TCRdb keeps in-frame clones, though not all of them. The sample carries more than 55,000 clones, more than 80% recorded once. CDR1 is SGHTA, CDR2 FQGNSA, per germline. Trimming stripped 5 bases from V and 0 bases from J, with 13 bases between. This CDR3 has 15 amino acids. Worth noting for this clone: Its target is unknown.

The receptor comes from an adult with an advanced solid tumor such as melanoma, head and neck, liver or kidney cancer. The material sequenced was CD4+ or CD8+ T cells sorted from blood, taken in a trial of the OX40 agonist ivuxolimab. J is TRBJ1-1 and V is TRBV7-2, with D hard to call. Here the CDR3 DNA reads TGTGCCAGCAGCCCCCGTTTCAACATGAACACTGAAGCTTTCTTT. This encodes CASSPRFNMNTEAFF. Based on the CDR3 plus reference TRBV7-2 and TRBJ1-1, the full variable domain is GAGVSQSPSNKVTEKGKDVELRCDPISGHTALYWYRQSLGQGLEFLIYFQGNSAPDKSGLPSDRFSAERTGGSVSTLTIQRTQQEDSAVYLCASSPRFNMNTEAFFGQGTRLTVV.